Below, 22 T cell receptor beta chains from the same sample are listed, as sequenced in a study of beta chain features in type 1 diabetes. The investigators reverse transcribed all of the isolated RNA, so they sequenced expressed TCRB transcripts. Libraries were prepared by immunoSEQ multiplex PCR; TCRdb keeps only in-frame clonotypes and omits some of them. Here the sample spans 850,000 to 900,000 clones, about a sixth being singletons. The sample taken for sequencing was naive CD4+ T cells from blood. The source is a woman aged 18 to 35 in good health.

The chain couples TRBV29-1 to TRBJ1-1, with D perhaps matching TRBD1 (5 bases). CDR3 size: 13 residues. Germline V CDR1 and CDR2: SQVTM, ANQGSEA. V was clipped by 4 bases and J by 4 bases, with 13 bases between them. The CDR3 DNA sequence: TGCAGCGTTGTAAAGGGACGTAGCACTGAAGCTTTCTTT. It encodes CSVVKGRSTEAFF.

This clone was seen a few times. The V gene is TRBV5-4, the J gene TRBJ1-5; TRBD1 might be the D (5 bases). Germline V gives CDR1 SGHNT, CDR2 YYREEE (reference sequence). The germline V and J ends were trimmed by 4 bases and 6 bases, with 20 bases remaining between them. This CDR3 is 16 amino acids long. The CDR3 region is CASSQDWSGRGQPQHF. The CDR3 nucleotides are TGTGCCAGCAGCCAAGATTGGTCAGGGAGAGGTCAGCCCCAGCATTTT.

The rearrangement uses TRBV28 and TRBJ2-7; the match to TRBD1 covers 7 bases. This CDR3 contains 13 residues. With V trimmed by 8 bases and J by 0 bases, 4 bases remained unmatched. Germline V lookup: CDR1 MDHEN, CDR2 SYDVKM. The CDR3 protein is CASGGQTSYEQYF. The CDR3 DNA follows: TGTGCCAGCGGGGGACAGACCTCCTACGAGCAGTACTTC.

This clone was seen a handful of times. The rearrangement uses TRBV10-3 and TRBJ2-2; 9 positions match TRBD1. Unmatched junction bases numbered 9, after V lost 6 bases and J lost 7 bases. Germline V gene sequence: CDR1 ENHRY, CDR2 SYGVKD. This CDR3 region has 15 residues. The CDR3 region is CAIRTGTGYIGELFF. CDR3 coding DNA: TGTGCCATCAGGACCGGGACAGGGTATATCGGGGAGCTGTTTTTT.

The CDR3 region is CASSLLAGAEQYF. The CDR3 DNA reads as TGCGCCAGCAGCTTACTAGCGGGAGCCGAGCAGTACTTC. The V call is TRBV5-1, the J call TRBJ2-7; TRBD2 agrees at 11 bases. V was clipped by 2 bases and J by 6 bases; unmatched bases: 1. Germline V gene data show CDR1 as SGHRS and CDR2 as YFSETQ. CDR3 size: 13 residues.

This clone has only a few counts. The chain joins TRBV7-2 to TRBJ2-7; weak D call: TRBD2 (6 bases). Trimming pared 6 bases from V and 6 bases from J, leaving 15 bases between. Germline CDR1 reads SGHTA; CDR2 reads FQGNSA. The CDR3 contains 13 residues. CDR3 protein: CASSFSEGLEQYF. CDR3 nucleotides: TGTGCCAGCAGTTTTTCGGAGGGGCTCGAGCAGTACTTC.

The rearrangement joins TRBV6-5 to TRBJ1-5; the D is unclear. The V end lost 0 bases, the J end lost 6 bases, and 9 bases lay between the germline ends. Germline values: CDR1 MNHEY, CDR2 SVGAGI. CDR3 length equals 14 residues. CDR3 region: CASSYSKRVQPQHF. The CDR3 nucleotides are TGTGCCAGCAGTTACTCGAAAAGGGTTCAGCCCCAGCATTTT.

This clone was recorded a few times. Other nucleotide sequences in the sample specify the same CDR3. The chain combines TRBV7-2 with TRBJ2-5, with D perhaps TRBD1 or TRBD2 (6 bases each). CDR1 and CDR2 from the germline V gene are SGHTA and FQGNSA. This CDR3 contains 15 residues. V gave up 1 base and J gave up 5 bases, with 14 bases separating them. CDR3 sequence: CASSLDPGAGETQYF. The CDR3 nucleotides are TGTGCCAGCAGCTTAGATCCGGGGGCTGGGGAGACCCAGTACTTC.

V is TRBV7-2 and J is TRBJ2-1; unclear D gene. Deletions cut 3 bases from V and 6 bases from J, with 12 bases between. This CDR3 has 14 amino acids. CDR1 SGHTA and CDR2 FQGNSA come from the germline V gene. CDR3 DNA sequence: TGTGCCAGCAGCTTTAGGACGACACCCAATGAGCAGTTCTTC. It yields the protein CASSFRTTPNEQFF.

This clone was seen more than once but under ten times. V and J are TRBV29-1 and TRBJ2-7, with TRBD1 matching 8 bases. The CDR3 extends over 11 amino acids. The germline V gene has CDR1 SQVTM and CDR2 ANQGSEA. V lost 3 bases and J lost 5; bases outside the gene matches: 0. CDR3 sequence reads: CSVEDRDEQYF. The CDR3 coding sequence is TGCAGCGTTGAGGACAGGGACGAGCAGTACTTC.

The rearrangement joins TRBV7-8 to TRBJ2-3; 12 bases fit TRBD2. The germline V gene encodes CDR1 SGHVS and CDR2 FQNEAQ. This CDR3 has 14 residues. J gave up 8 bases and V 5 bases, and 5 bases lay outside the gene matches. As DNA, the CDR3 is TGTGCCAGCAGCCTACTAGCGGGAGGAGGTACGCAGTATTTT. This sequence encodes CASSLLAGGGTQYF.

Only one count was recorded for this clone. The chain uses TRBV27 and TRBJ2-1; 11 bases map to TRBD1. Germline trimming cut 5 bases from V and 9 bases from J; bases unmatched to any gene: 12. CDR1 and CDR2 (germline): MNHEY, SMNVEV (reference sequence). CDR3 length equals 16 residues. The chain's CDR3 is CASSPPDRGPRVEQFF. The CDR3 coding sequence is TGTGCCAGCAGTCCCCCGGACAGGGGGCCGAGGGTTGAGCAGTTCTTC.

The chain employs TRBV2 and TRBJ1-1; 7 bases map to TRBD1. The CDR3 is 14 residues long. Per the germline V gene, CDR1 is SNHLY and CDR2 is FYNNEI. Trimming at V came to 5 bases and at J to 1 base, leaving 4 bases not matched to a gene. The CDR3: CASSRQGPNTEAFF. CDR3 sequence (DNA): TGTGCCAGCAGTAGACAGGGCCCGAACACTGAAGCTTTCTTT. Full variable domain (missing parts from reference TRBV2 and TRBJ1-1): EPEVTQTPSHQVTQMGQEVILRCVPISNHLYFYWYRQILGQKVEFLVSFYNNEISEKSEIFDDQFSVERPDGSNFTLKIRSTKLEDSAMYFCASSRQGPNTEAFFGQGTRLTVV.

This clone has only a few counts. The V call is TRBV19, the J call TRBJ2-1; tentatively, D is TRBD2 (6 bases). The germline V and J ends were trimmed by 5 bases and 3 bases, with 11 bases remaining between them. The CDR3 extends over 14 amino acids. The V gene's germline CDR1 is LNHDA and CDR2 SQIVND (reference sequence). CDR3: CASSFGGVYNEQFF. CDR3 sequence (DNA): TGTGCCAGTAGTTTCGGGGGAGTCTACAATGAGCAGTTCTTC.

This clone was seen only a few times. The J gene is TRBJ2-7, the V gene TRBV7-2; D may be TRBD1 (6 bases). Looked up from germline, CDR1 is SGHTA and CDR2 is FQGNSA. CDR3 length: 15 amino acids. V shed 1 base and J shed 2 bases, with 12 bases lying between them. This CDR3 is CASSLVQQGAYEQYF. In nucleotides, the CDR3 is TGTGCCAGCAGCTTAGTTCAACAGGGCGCCTACGAGCAGTACTTC. Combining the CDR3 with reference TRBV7-2 and TRBJ2-7 gives the whole variable domain GAGVSQSPSNKVTEKGKDVELRCDPISGHTALYWYRQSLGQGLEFLIYFQGNSAPDKSGLPSDRFSAERTGGSVSTLTIQRTQQEDSAVYLCASSLVQQGAYEQYFGPGTRLTVT.

The chain joins TRBV18 to TRBJ1-1; D unclear. CDR1 KGHSH and CDR2 LQKENI come from the germline V gene. This CDR3 comprises 13 residues. The V end lost 10 bases, the J end lost 1 base, and 13 bases lay between the germline ends. The CDR3 DNA is TGTGCCACCGCAGAGGGAAGGAACACTGAAGCTTTCTTT. Translated, it gives CATAEGRNTEAFF.

This clone has just a few counts. The genes are TRBV28 and TRBJ2-5; 10 bases are a match to TRBD2. The CDR3 consists of 15 residues. Per germline, CDR1 MDHEN and CDR2 SYDVKM. Unmatched junction bases numbered 7, after V lost 5 bases and J lost 4 bases. CDR3 region: CASSPAGGPSETQYF. The CDR3 DNA follows: TGTGCCAGCAGTCCAGCGGGAGGGCCGTCAGAGACCCAGTACTTC.

The sample holds a few counts of this clone. The chain couples TRBV5-4 to TRBJ2-5; tentatively, D is TRBD1 or TRBD2 (6 bases each). Trimming stripped 0 bases from V and 4 bases from J, with 13 bases between. CDR1 is SGHNT, CDR2 YYREEE, per germline (reference sequence). The CDR3 runs 15 residues. The CDR3 loop reads CASSLAPQGGETQYF. For the CDR3, the DNA is TGTGCCAGCAGCTTGGCCCCACAGGGAGGAGAGACCCAGTACTTC. The complete variable domain, with remaining parts taken from reference TRBV5-4 and TRBJ2-5, reads ETGVTQSPTHLIKTRGQQVTLRCSSQSGHNTVSWYQQALGQGPQFIFQYYREEENGRGNFPPRFSGLQFPNYSSELNVNALELDDSALYLCASSLAPQGGETQYFGPGTRLLVL.

The V gene is TRBV4-2, the J gene TRBJ1-4; no definite D call. V was trimmed by 8 bases and J by 7 bases, leaving 14 bases between them. CDR1 and CDR2 from the germline V gene are LGHNA and YNFKEQ. The CDR3 runs to 13 residues. CDR3 in amino acids: CASGGSEGEKLFF. The CDR3 DNA reads as TGTGCCAGCGGCGGGAGTGAGGGTGAAAAACTGTTTTTT.

This sequence joins TRBV7-2 and TRBJ2-7; D might be TRBD1 (5 bases). Germline V CDR1 and CDR2: SGHTA, FQGNSA. Trimming stripped 0 bases from V and 2 bases from J, with 11 bases between. CDR3 length equals 15 residues. CDR3 nucleotide sequence: TGTGCCAGCAGCTTAGCGGGGCCGATCCCCTACGAGCAGTACTTC. It is translated as CASSLAGPIPYEQYF.

This clone was counted a few times. The V call is TRBV18, the J call TRBJ2-3; D gene uncertain. From germline, CDR1 is KGHSH and CDR2 LQKENI. The CDR3 contains 14 residues. V lost 0 bases to trimming and J lost 5 bases, with 9 bases between them. As DNA, the CDR3 is TGTGCCAGCTCACCACCCAGTATTCGAGATACGCAGTATTTT. Its translation is CASSPPSIRDTQYF.

This clone has just a few counts. The genes are TRBV7-2 and TRBJ1-4; D unclear. Trimming took off 2 bases at V and 7 bases at J, with 11 bases between the two ends. Germline V gene lookup returns CDR1 SGHTA and CDR2 FQGNSA. CDR3 size: 14 residues. CDR3 protein: CASSLQRRSEKLFF. DNA of the CDR3: TGTGCCAGCAGCTTACAGAGGAGGTCTGAAAAACTGTTTTTT.